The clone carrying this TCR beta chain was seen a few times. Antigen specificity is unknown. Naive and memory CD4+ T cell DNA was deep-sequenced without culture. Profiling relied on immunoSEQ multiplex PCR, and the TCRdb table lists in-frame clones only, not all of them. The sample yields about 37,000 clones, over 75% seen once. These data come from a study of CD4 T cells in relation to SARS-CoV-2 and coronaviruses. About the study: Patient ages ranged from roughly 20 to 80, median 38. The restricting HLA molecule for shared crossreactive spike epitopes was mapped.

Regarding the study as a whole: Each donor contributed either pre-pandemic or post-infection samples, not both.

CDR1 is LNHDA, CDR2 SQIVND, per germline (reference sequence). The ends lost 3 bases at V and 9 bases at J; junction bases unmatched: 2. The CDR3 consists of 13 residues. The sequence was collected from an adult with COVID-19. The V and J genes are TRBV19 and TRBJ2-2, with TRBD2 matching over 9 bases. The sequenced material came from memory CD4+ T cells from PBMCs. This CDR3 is CASSIAGGRELFF. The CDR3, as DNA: TGTGCCAGTAGTATCGCGGGGGGGCGGGAGCTGTTTTTT.